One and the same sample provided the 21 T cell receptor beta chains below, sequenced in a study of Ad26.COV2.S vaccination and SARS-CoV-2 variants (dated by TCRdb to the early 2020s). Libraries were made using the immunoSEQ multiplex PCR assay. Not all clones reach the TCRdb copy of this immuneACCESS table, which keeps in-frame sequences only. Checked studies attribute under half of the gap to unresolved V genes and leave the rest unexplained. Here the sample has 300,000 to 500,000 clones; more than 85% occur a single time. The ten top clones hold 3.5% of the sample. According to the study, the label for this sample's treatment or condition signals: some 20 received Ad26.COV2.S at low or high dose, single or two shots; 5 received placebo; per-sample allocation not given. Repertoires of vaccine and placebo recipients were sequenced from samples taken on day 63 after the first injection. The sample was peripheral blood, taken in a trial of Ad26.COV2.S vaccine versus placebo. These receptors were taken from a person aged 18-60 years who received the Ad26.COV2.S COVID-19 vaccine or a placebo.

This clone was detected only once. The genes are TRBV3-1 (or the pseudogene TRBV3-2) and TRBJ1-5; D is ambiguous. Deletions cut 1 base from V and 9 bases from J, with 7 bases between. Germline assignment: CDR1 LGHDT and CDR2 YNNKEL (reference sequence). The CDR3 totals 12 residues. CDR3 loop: CASSQGIGPQHF. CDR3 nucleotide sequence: TGTGCCAGCAGCCAAGGAATAGGGCCCCAGCATTTT.

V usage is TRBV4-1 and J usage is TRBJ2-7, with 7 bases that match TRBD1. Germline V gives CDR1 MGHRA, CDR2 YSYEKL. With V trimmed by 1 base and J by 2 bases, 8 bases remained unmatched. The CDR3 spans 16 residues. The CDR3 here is CASSQAPGGMTYEQYF. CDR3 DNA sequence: TGCGCCAGCAGCCAAGCACCAGGGGGAATGACCTACGAGCAGTACTTC.

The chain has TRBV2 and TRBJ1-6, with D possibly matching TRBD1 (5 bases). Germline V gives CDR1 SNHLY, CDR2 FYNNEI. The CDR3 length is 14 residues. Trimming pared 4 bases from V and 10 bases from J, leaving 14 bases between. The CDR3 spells CASSVQGGESPLHF. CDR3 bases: TGTGCCAGCAGTGTGCAGGGTGGGGAATCACCCCTCCACTTT. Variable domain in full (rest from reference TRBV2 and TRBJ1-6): EPEVTQTPSHQVTQMGQEVILRCVPISNHLYFYWYRQILGQKVEFLVSFYNNEISEKSEIFDDQFSVERPDGSNFTLKIRSTKLEDSAMYFCASSVQGGESPLHFGNGTRLTVT.

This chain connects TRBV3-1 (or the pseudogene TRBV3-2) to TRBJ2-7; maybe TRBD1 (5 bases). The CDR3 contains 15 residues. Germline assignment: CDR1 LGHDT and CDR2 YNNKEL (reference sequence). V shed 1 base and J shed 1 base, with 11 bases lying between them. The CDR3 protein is CASSQAQGDSYEQYF. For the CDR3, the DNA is TGTGCCAGCAGCCAAGCGCAGGGCGATTCCTACGAGCAGTACTTC.

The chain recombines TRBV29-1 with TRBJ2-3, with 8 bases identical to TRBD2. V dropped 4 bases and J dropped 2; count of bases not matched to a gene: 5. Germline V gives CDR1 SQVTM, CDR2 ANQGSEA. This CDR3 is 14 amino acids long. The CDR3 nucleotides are TGCAGCGTTGTTAACGGGGGGGCCACAGATACGCAGTATTTT. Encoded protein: CSVVNGGATDTQYF.

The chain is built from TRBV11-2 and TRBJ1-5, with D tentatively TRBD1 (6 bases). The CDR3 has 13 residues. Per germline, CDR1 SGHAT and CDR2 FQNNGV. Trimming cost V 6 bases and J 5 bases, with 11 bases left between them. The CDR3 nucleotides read TGTGCCAGCAGTTACAGGGAGTATCAGCCCCAGCATTTT. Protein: CASSYREYQPQHF.

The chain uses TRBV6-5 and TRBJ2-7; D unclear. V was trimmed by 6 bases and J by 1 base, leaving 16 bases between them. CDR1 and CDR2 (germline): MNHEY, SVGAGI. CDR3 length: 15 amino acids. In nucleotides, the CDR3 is TGTGCCAGCAGCCTCACACATGACGGGTCCTACGAGCAGTACTTC. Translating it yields CASSLTHDGSYEQYF.

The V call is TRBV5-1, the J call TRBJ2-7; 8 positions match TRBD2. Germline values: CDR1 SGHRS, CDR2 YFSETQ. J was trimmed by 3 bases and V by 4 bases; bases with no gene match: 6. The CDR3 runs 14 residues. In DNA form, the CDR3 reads TGCGCCAGCAGCCTGACTAGCGCCCACTACGAGCAGTACTTC. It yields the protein CASSLTSAHYEQYF.

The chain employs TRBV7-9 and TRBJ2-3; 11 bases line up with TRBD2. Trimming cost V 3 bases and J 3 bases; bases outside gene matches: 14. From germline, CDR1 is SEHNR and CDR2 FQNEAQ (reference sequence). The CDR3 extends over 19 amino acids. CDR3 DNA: TGTGCCAGCAGCTTCCCCCTGGTAGCGGGGGGGTTTGGGACAGATACGCAGTATTTT. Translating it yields CASSFPLVAGGFGTDTQYF.

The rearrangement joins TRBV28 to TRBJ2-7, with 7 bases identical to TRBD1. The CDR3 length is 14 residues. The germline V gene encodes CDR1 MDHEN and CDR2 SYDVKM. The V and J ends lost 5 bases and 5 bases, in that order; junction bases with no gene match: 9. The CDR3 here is CASSREGTVDEQYF. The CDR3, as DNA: TGTGCCAGCAGTCGGGAAGGGACAGTCGACGAGCAGTACTTC.

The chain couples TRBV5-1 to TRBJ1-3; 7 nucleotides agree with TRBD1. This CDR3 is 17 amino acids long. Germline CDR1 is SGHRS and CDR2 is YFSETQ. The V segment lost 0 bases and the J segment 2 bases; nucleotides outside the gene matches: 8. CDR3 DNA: TGCGCCAGCAGCTTGGAGCCCGCCGGACAGGCTGGAAACACCATATATTTT. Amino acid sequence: CASSLEPAGQAGNTIYF.

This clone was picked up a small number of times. CDR3 DNA: TGTGCCAGCAGCTTAAGCCTAGCGGGGGGGCGGGAGACCCAGTACTTC. Protein product: CASSLSLAGGRETQYF. V and J are TRBV7-2 and TRBJ2-5; TRBD2 matches at 12 bases. This CDR3 is built from 16 residues. V shed 2 bases, J shed 5 bases, and the junction held 6 bases outside the gene matches. CDR1 is SGHTA and CDR2 is FQGNSA in the germline V gene.

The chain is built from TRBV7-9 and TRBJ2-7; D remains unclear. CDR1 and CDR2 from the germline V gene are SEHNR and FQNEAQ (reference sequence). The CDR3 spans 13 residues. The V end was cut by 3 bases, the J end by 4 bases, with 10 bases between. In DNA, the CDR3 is TGTGCCAGCAGCTTTTCCCGGCAGTACGAGCAGTACTTC. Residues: CASSFSRQYEQYF.

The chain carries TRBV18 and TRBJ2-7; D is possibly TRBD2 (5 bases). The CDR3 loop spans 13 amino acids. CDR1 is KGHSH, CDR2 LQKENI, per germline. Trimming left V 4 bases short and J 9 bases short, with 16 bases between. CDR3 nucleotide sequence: TGTGCCAGCTCACTCCCGGGAACCGGCGTGCAGTACTTC. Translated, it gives CASSLPGTGVQYF.

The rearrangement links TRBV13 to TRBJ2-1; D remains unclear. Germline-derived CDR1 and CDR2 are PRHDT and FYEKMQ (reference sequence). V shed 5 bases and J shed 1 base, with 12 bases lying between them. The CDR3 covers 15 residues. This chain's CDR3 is CASSTTEKSYNEQFF. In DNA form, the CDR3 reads TGTGCCAGCAGCACCACAGAAAAGTCCTACAATGAGCAGTTCTTC.

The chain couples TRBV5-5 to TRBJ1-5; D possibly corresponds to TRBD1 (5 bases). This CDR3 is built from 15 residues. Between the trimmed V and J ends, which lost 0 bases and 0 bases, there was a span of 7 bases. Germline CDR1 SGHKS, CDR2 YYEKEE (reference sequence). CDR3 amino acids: CASSLGDGSNQPQHF. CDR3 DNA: TGTGCCAGCAGCTTGGGGGACGGTAGCAATCAGCCCCAGCATTTT.

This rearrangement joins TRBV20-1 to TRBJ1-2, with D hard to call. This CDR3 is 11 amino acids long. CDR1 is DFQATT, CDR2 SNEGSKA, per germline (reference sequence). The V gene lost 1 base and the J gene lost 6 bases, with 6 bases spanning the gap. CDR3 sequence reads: CSARARNGYTF. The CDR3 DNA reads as TGCAGTGCTAGAGCGCGTAATGGCTACACCTTC.

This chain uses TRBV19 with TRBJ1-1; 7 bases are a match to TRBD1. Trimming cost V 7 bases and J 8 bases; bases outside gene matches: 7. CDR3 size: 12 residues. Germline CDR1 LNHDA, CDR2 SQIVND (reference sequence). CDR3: CASKTDRDEAFF. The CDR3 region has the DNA TGTGCCAGTAAAACCGACAGGGACGAAGCTTTCTTT. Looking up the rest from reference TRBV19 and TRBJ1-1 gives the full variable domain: DGGITQSPKYLFRKEGQNVTLSCEQNLNHDAMYWYRQDPGQGLRLIYYSQIVNDFQKGDIAEGYSVSREKKESFPLTVTSAQKNPTAFYLCASKTDRDEAFFGQGTRLTVV.

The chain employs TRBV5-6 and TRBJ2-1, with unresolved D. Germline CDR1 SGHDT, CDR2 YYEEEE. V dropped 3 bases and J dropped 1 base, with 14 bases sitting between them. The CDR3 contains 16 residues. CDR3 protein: CASSSFLALSYNEQFF. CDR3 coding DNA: TGTGCCAGCAGCTCCTTTCTCGCTCTTTCCTACAATGAGCAGTTCTTC.

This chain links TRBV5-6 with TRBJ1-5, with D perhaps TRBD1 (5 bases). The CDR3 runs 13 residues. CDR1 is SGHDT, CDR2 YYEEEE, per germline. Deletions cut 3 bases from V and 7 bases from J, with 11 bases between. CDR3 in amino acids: CASSSGTRQPQHF. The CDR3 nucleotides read TGTGCCAGCAGCTCGGGGACGCGGCAGCCCCAGCATTTT.

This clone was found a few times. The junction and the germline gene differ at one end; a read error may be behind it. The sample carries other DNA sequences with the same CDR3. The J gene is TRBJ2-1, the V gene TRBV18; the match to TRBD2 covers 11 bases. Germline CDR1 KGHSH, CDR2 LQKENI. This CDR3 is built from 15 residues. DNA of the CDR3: TGTGCCAGCTCCCCACTAGCGGGGGATGACAATGAGCAGTTCTTC. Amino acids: CASSPLAGDDNEQFF.